This passage covers 26 T cell receptor beta chains from one sample sequenced in a study of shared clonotypes between healthy human individuals. The method was immunoSEQ multiplex PCR; TCRdb's version includes in-frame clones alone and lacks a portion of them. Of fewer than 2.5 million clones in the sample, over 85% were seen once. Sequenced material: naive CD4+ T cells from PBMCs. Stated subset: CD45RA+ positively selected. The source is a man between 18 and 35 years old in good health. Some clones in this sample may be carry-over from other donors' samples.

The CDR3 sequence: CAIGGPSGSPTDTQYF. In DNA, the CDR3 is TGTGCCATCGGGGGCCCTAGCGGGAGCCCGACAGATACGCAGTATTTT. The V and J genes are TRBV10-3 and TRBJ2-3; 10 nucleotides agree with TRBD2. The CDR3 extends over 16 amino acids. Germline-derived CDR1 and CDR2 are ENHRY and SYGVKD. The V gene end was trimmed by 8 bases and the J gene end by 3 bases; junction bases not matched to a gene: 11.

The chain recombines TRBV9 with TRBJ2-7; D uncertain. Germline V gene data show CDR1 as SGDLS and CDR2 as YYNGEE. V was pared by 0 bases and J by 0 bases, with 16 bases between. The CDR3 spans 17 residues. CDR3 DNA: TGTGCCAGCAGCGTAGGGTCCAGCCCCCTTTTCTCCTACGAGCAGTACTTC. It specifies CASSVGSSPLFSYEQYF.

The J gene is TRBJ1-1, the V gene TRBV5-1; D gene uncertain. Trimming cost V 4 bases and J 1 base, with 11 bases left between them. Germline assignment: CDR1 SGHRS and CDR2 YFSETQ. This CDR3 contains 14 residues. CDR3 sequence (DNA): TGCGCCAGCAGCGCGTCCGGGTGGAACACTGAAGCTTTCTTT. Encoded protein: CASSASGWNTEAFF.

This clone appeared a single time. The rearrangement joins TRBV7-8 to TRBJ1-3, with D unclear. V was shortened by 3 bases and J by 0 bases, with 6 bases between the two germline ends. The length of the CDR3 is 14 residues. Germline lookup yields CDR1 SGHVS and CDR2 FQNEAQ. CDR3 nucleotide sequence: TGTGCCAGCAGCTTGGATTTCTCTGGAAACACCATATATTTT. It codes for CASSLDFSGNTIYF.

The chain links TRBV5-4 to TRBJ2-5; D might be TRBD2 (5 bases). CDR3 length: 16 amino acids. CDR1 and CDR2 (germline): SGHNT, YYREEE (reference sequence). V was trimmed by 4 bases and J by 2 bases, leaving 18 bases between them. The CDR3 DNA is TGTGCCAGCAGCCCTTTCGAGGGCGCCAGACAAGAGACCCAGTACTTC. This sequence encodes CASSPFEGARQETQYF.

The chain couples TRBV10-2 to TRBJ2-5; 13 bases map to TRBD2. The CDR3 runs to 18 residues. CDR1 is WSHSY, CDR2 SAAADI, per germline. J lost 1 base, V lost 8 bases, and 13 bases had no gene match. The CDR3 here is CASAGLAGARGVQETQYF. As DNA, the CDR3 is TGCGCCAGCGCTGGACTAGCGGGAGCAAGGGGGGTCCAAGAGACCCAGTACTTC.

This chain connects TRBV28 to TRBJ2-4; the match to TRBD2 covers 15 bases. Trimming took 1 base from V and 6 from J; bases not matched to a gene: 7. Germline V gene lookup returns CDR1 MDHEN and CDR2 SYDVKM. This CDR3 is built from 18 residues. The DNA of the CDR3 is TGTGCCAGCAGTTTATCCGGACTAGCGGGAGGGCCGGGAAACATTCAGTACTTC. Translating gives CASSLSGLAGGPGNIQYF.

This chain uses TRBV5-1 with TRBJ2-1; no definite D call. The germline V gene has CDR1 SGHRS and CDR2 YFSETQ. The CDR3 extends over 15 amino acids. The ends were cut back, 1 base at V and 9 bases at J, with 17 bases in the middle. This chain's CDR3 is CASSLTADGMGEQFF. In DNA, the CDR3 is TGCGCCAGCAGCTTGACGGCAGATGGCATGGGTGAGCAGTTCTTC.

The chain joins TRBV19 to TRBJ2-3; 10 bases agree with TRBD2. The germline CDR1 and CDR2 sequences are LNHDA and SQIVND (reference sequence). Losses at the gene ends were 3 bases for V and 6 bases for J; bases not matched to a gene: 24. This CDR3 has 21 amino acids. The CDR3 sequence: CASSIRGWTSGAFPVLDTQYF. DNA of the CDR3: TGTGCCAGTAGTATCAGGGGATGGACTAGCGGAGCATTCCCCGTATTGGATACGCAGTATTTT.

The genes are TRBV27 and TRBJ2-2; 9 nucleotides line up with TRBD1. Per germline, CDR1 MNHEY and CDR2 SMNVEV (reference sequence). J lost 8 bases, V lost 2 bases, and 9 bases had no gene match. The CDR3 totals 16 residues. CDR3 nucleotides: TGTGCCAGCAGTTTACCCGGGACAGGGTCTAGTGGGGAGCTGTTTTTT. The encoded protein is CASSLPGTGSSGELFF.

The chain carries TRBV2 and TRBJ1-5, with D uncertain. The CDR3 runs 13 residues. Trimming cost V 7 bases and J 5 bases, with 12 bases left between them. Germline V CDR1 and CDR2: SNHLY, FYNNEI. The CDR3 DNA is TGTGCCAGCATGGCGACTTGGGATCAGCCCCAGCATTTT. Translation: CASMATWDQPQHF.

Remarks on this clone: Other DNA sequences in this sample translate to the same CDR3. The V and J genes are TRBV29-1 and TRBJ1-2, with no clear D. V was cut by 3 bases and J by 8 bases, with 10 bases left in between. Germline V gives CDR1 SQVTM, CDR2 ANQGSEA. This CDR3 is 11 amino acids long. CDR3 nucleotides: TGCAGCGTTGACAAAGGGTACGGCTACACCTTC. The encoded protein is CSVDKGYGYTF.

This chain joins TRBV30 and TRBJ2-5, with 10 bases lining up with TRBD2. The ends lost 2 bases at V and 2 bases at J; junction bases unmatched: 5. CDR3 length equals 15 residues. Per the germline V gene, CDR1 is GTSNPN and CDR2 is SVGIG (reference sequence). CDR3 loop: CAWSQGLALQETQYF. The CDR3 DNA sequence: TGTGCCTGGAGTCAGGGACTAGCGCTGCAAGAGACCCAGTACTTC.

This chain links TRBV5-1 with TRBJ2-4; possibly TRBD2 for D (6 bases). Trimming pared 3 bases from V and 8 bases from J, leaving 15 bases between. CDR1 and CDR2 (germline): SGHRS, YFSETQ. CDR3 length equals 14 residues. The CDR3 is CASSSTGTSDIQYF. DNA for the CDR3: TGCGCCAGCAGCTCAACCGGGACTTCCGACATTCAGTACTTC.

V gene TRBV18 combines with J gene TRBJ2-7, with 11 nucleotides matching TRBD2. J gave up 4 bases and V 4 bases, and 6 bases lay outside the gene matches. Germline assignment: CDR1 KGHSH and CDR2 LQKENI. This CDR3 is 15 amino acids long. DNA of the CDR3: TGTGCCAGCTCACTTGCACTAGCGGGAGTTTACGAGCAGTACTTC. It translates to CASSLALAGVYEQYF. Combining the CDR3 with reference TRBV18 and TRBJ2-7 gives the whole variable domain NAGVMQNPRHLVRRRGQEARLRCSPMKGHSHVYWYRQLPEEGLKFMVYLQKENIIDESGMPKERFSAEFPKEGPSILRIQQVVRGDSAAYFCASSLALAGVYEQYFGPGTRLTVT.

The gene calls are TRBV4-3 and TRBJ2-1; D gene unclear. V was pared by 4 bases and J by 0 bases, with 4 bases between. The germline V gene encodes CDR1 LGHNA and CDR2 YSLEER. The CDR3 is made up of 13 amino acids. This CDR3 is CASSRSSYNEQFF. The CDR3 nucleotides read TGCGCCAGCAGCCGAAGCTCCTACAATGAGCAGTTCTTC.

This chain connects TRBV4-1 to TRBJ2-7, with TRBD2 matching over 10 bases. Trimming removed 1 base from V and 5 bases from J; junction bases left unmatched: 8. The germline CDR1 and CDR2 sequences are MGHRA and YSYEKL. The CDR3 has 16 residues. This chain's CDR3 is CASSQAILAGRDEQYF. The CDR3 bases are TGCGCCAGCAGCCAAGCGATACTAGCGGGAAGGGACGAGCAGTACTTC.

The CDR3 loop reads CASSLAGTGPTEAFF. Here the CDR3 DNA reads TGTGCCAGCAGCTTAGCCGGGACAGGGCCCACTGAAGCTTTCTTT. The V and J genes are TRBV7-6 and TRBJ1-1; 9 bases fit TRBD1. This CDR3 contains 15 residues. V gave up 0 bases and J gave up 4 bases; unmatched junction bases: 3. Germline loops: CDR1 SGHVS, CDR2 FNYEAQ.

The chain combines TRBV29-1 with TRBJ2-7; TRBD2 aligns across 7 bases. CDR3 length: 14 amino acids. V shed 2 bases and J 2 bases; nucleotides not matched to a gene: 6. CDR1 and CDR2 (germline): SQVTM, ANQGSEA. CDR3 sequence (DNA): TGCAGCGTTGAATGGCCTAGCGGTACCTACGAGCAGTACTTC. Amino acids: CSVEWPSGTYEQYF.

J is TRBJ1-1 and V is TRBV28; TRBD1 aligns across 7 bases. Unmatched junction bases numbered 13, after V lost 6 bases and J lost 3 bases. The CDR3 spans 16 residues. Germline V CDR1 and CDR2: MDHEN, SYDVKM. The CDR3 sequence is CASSSRDRRIYTEAFF. The CDR3 coding sequence is TGTGCCAGCAGCTCTCGGGACAGACGAATTTACACTGAAGCTTTCTTT. The full variable domain, its missing parts supplied by reference TRBV28 and TRBJ1-1, is DVKVTQSSRYLVKRTGEKVFLECVQDMDHENMFWYRQDPGLGLRLIYFSYDVKMKEKGDIPEGYSVSREKKERFSLILESASTNQTSMYLCASSSRDRRIYTEAFFGQGTRLTVV.

The J gene is TRBJ2-1, the V gene TRBV9, with 9 nucleotides matching TRBD1. J lost 7 bases, V lost 4 bases, and 3 bases had no gene match. Germline V gene lookup returns CDR1 SGDLS and CDR2 YYNGEE. The CDR3 has 13 residues. This chain's CDR3 is CASSPGQGNEQFF. The DNA of the CDR3 is TGTGCCAGCAGCCCTGGACAGGGGAATGAGCAGTTCTTC.

The V call is TRBV28, the J call TRBJ2-7; D is perhaps TRBD2 (5 bases). V was trimmed by 3 bases and J by 6 bases, leaving 15 bases between them. CDR1 and CDR2 from the germline V gene are MDHEN and SYDVKM. The CDR3 is 14 amino acids. CDR3 nucleotides: TGTGCCAGCAGTTTCGCTAGTGGGAGCCCCGAGCAGTACTTC. Translated: CASSFASGSPEQYF.

The V call is TRBV6-6, the J call TRBJ2-4; the D is unclear. From germline, CDR1 is MNHNY and CDR2 SVGAGI (reference sequence). V lost 5 bases to trimming and J lost 8 bases, with 7 bases between them. The CDR3 sequence is 11 residues long. The CDR3 here is CASSTQDIQYF. The CDR3 bases are TGTGCCAGCAGTACCCAGGACATTCAGTACTTC.

This clone has only a few counts. This chain joins TRBV20-1 and TRBJ1-5; tentatively, D is TRBD1 (5 bases). V dropped 6 bases and J dropped 11 bases, with 14 bases sitting between them. Germline loops: CDR1 DFQATT, CDR2 SNEGSKA (reference sequence). The length of the CDR3 is 11 residues. The DNA for the CDR3 is TGCAGTGCCCCAGGGCGTGGGGCCCAGCATTTT. Translating it yields CSAPGRGAQHF.

The J gene is TRBJ1-1, the V gene TRBV5-4; no definite D call. V was shortened by 1 base and J by 8 bases, with 21 bases between the two germline ends. Germline-derived CDR1 and CDR2 are SGHNT and YYREEE (reference sequence). The CDR3 extends over 16 amino acids. CDR3 loop: CASSLFGASSSREAFF. The DNA for the CDR3 is TGTGCCAGCAGCTTGTTCGGTGCATCGAGCTCGAGGGAAGCTTTCTTT.

This chain uses TRBV10-2 with TRBJ2-5; D is undetermined. Trimming shortened V by 5 bases and J by 0 bases, and 7 bases separated the two germline ends. There are 13 residues in the CDR3. Germline V gene sequence: CDR1 WSHSY, CDR2 SAAADI. CDR3 coding DNA: TGCGCCAGCAGTTCACTAAACCAAGAGACCCAGTACTTC. Its translation is CASSSLNQETQYF.